The clone carrying this T cell receptor (beta chain) has a handful of counts. The data originate from a study of beta chain features in type 1 diabetes. TCRB transcripts that were expressed got sequenced, as all of the isolated RNA had been reverse transcribed. Assay used: immunoSEQ multiplex PCR; TCRdb lists only in-frame clones, some missing. The top ten clones hold more than 0.08% of a sample with roughly 610,000 clones, 15% of them seen once. The source material was naive CD4+ T cells from blood. The sequence was obtained from a young man in good health.

The CDR3 DNA follows: TGTGCCAGCAGCGTAGCTGCGGGACAGGGGCTCGGGGAGACCCAGTACTTC. Translation gives CASSVAAGQGLGETQYF. V gene TRBV9 combines with J gene TRBJ2-5, with 10 bases fitting TRBD1. This CDR3 spans 17 amino acids. Trimming cost V 0 bases and J 5 bases; bases outside gene matches: 10. Germline V gene lookup returns CDR1 SGDLS and CDR2 YYNGEE.